A selection of T cell receptor beta chains follows, all from one sample in a study of identical twins. MiXCR, applied by TCRdb to the 5' RACE reads, yields one record per CDR3 protein. Among roughly 240,000 distinct CDR3 sequences listed, 6% to 8% were seen once. This same sample was also taken into another study, of yellow fever vaccine responses in identical twins.

Sequencing used CD8+ T cells sorted from blood. Receptor source: a woman aged 18-29 years in good health. CDR3s include the opening cysteine and the closing phenylalanine or tryptophan. A D gene is named only where the DNA matches it firmly. Clone size appears in some rows only: once, few, many, or a class for an expanded clone.

-	TRBJ2-3	many	16	TRBV4-1	CASSQGRPERTDTQYF	TGCGCCAGCAGCCAAGGAAGGCCGGAACGCACAGATACGCAGTATTTT
TRBD2	TRBJ2-3	few	15	TRBV28	CASCLGGGSTDTQYF	TGTGCCAGCTGCCTGGGCGGGGGAAGCACAGATACGCAGTATTTT
-	TRBJ2-7	many	14	TRBV12-3/TRBV12-4	CASSDTLSSYEQYF	TGTGCCAGCTCGGACACCCTGAGCTCCTACGAGCAGTACTTC
-	TRBJ2-2	many	15	TRBV24-1	CATSDGRLNTGELFF	TGTGCCACCAGTGACGGACGGTTAAACACCGGGGAGCTGTTTTTT
-	TRBJ1-3	many	15	TRBV6-1	CASSRQESSGNTIYF	TGTGCCAGCAGTCGACAGGAGTCCTCTGGAAACACCATATATTTT
-	TRBJ2-1	few	11	TRBV12-5	CASASGYEQFF	TGTGCTAGTGCGTCCGGGTATGAGCAGTTCTTC
-	TRBJ2-1	-	15	TRBV12-3/TRBV12-4	CASSFVSGFYNEQFF	TGTGCCAGCAGTTTTGTCAGCGGATTTTACAATGAGCAGTTCTTC
-	TRBJ2-5	many	14	TRBV5-1	CASSPGTRGETQYF	TGCGCCAGCAGCCCCGGGACCAGGGGTGAGACCCAGTACTTC
-	TRBJ1-1	many	14	TRBV4-2	CASSPGRTDTEAFF	TGTGCCAGCAGCCCAGGTAGGACAGACACTGAAGCTTTCTTT
-	TRBJ2-7	-	14	TRBV29-1	CSVVPPGPSYEQYF	TGCAGCGTTGTCCCCCCGGGCCCCTCCTACGAGCAGTACTTC
-	TRBJ2-2	few	15	TRBV7-6	CASSLGLPEAGELFF	TGTGCCAGCAGCCTAGGACTCCCGGAAGCCGGGGAGCTGTTTTTT
TRBD1	TRBJ2-4	-	15	TRBV11-3	CASSLTGARGDIQYF	TGTGCCAGCAGCCTAACAGGGGCCAGGGGTGACATTCAGTACTTC
-	TRBJ2-1	many	15	TRBV15	CATSRDGNSYNEQFF	TGTGCCACCAGCAGAGACGGGAACTCCTACAATGAGCAGTTCTTC
-	TRBJ2-2	once	15	TRBV27	CASSYRGQNTGELFF	TGTGCCAGCAGTTATCGAGGACAGAACACCGGGGAGCTGTTTTTT
TRBD2	TRBJ2-3	-	16	TRBV7-9	CASSPAASGGTDTQYF	TGTGCCAGCAGCCCAGCTGCTAGCGGGGGCACAGATACGCAGTATTTT
TRBD1	TRBJ1-6	few	13	TRBV10-2	CASNTGENSPLHF	TGCGCCAGCAATACAGGGGAGAATTCACCCCTCCACTTT
-	TRBJ1-5	many	15	TRBV12-3/TRBV12-4	CASSLRGGPNQPQHF	TGTGCCAGCAGTTTAAGGGGTGGGCCCAATCAGCCCCAGCATTTT
TRBD1	TRBJ2-4	many	17	TRBV4-1	CASSRLGDRGGKDIQYF	TGCGCCAGCAGTAGACTGGGGGACAGGGGTGGAAAAGACATTCAGTACTTC
TRBD1	TRBJ2-3	many	15	TRBV4-1	CASSQEWTGHDTQYF	TGCGCCAGCAGCCAAGAGTGGACAGGCCACGATACGCAGTATTTT
-	TRBJ2-4	-	11	TRBV6-5	CASRSGTIQYF	TGTGCCAGCAGGTCCGGGACCATTCAGTACTTC
-	TRBJ2-1	many	14	TRBV12-3/TRBV12-4	CASTHGGPYNEQFF	TGTGCCAGCACCCACGGGGGGCCATACAATGAGCAGTTCTTC
-	TRBJ2-1	many	14	TRBV9	CASSSESSYNEQFF	TGTGCCAGCAGCTCAGAGAGCTCCTACAATGAGCAGTTCTTC
-	TRBJ1-4	few	16	TRBV7-9	CASSLGQTGFNEKLFF	TGTGCCAGCAGCTTAGGACAGACAGGTTTTAATGAAAAACTGTTTTTT
-	TRBJ1-2	few	12	TRBV11-2	CASSWGLRGYTF	TGTGCCAGCAGCTGGGGGCTAAGAGGCTACACCTTC
TRBD2	TRBJ2-7	-	16	TRBV28	CASSLVTSGGTYEQYF	TGTGCCAGCAGCCTAGTGACTAGCGGGGGGACCTACGAGCAGTACTTC
TRBD1	TRBJ1-4	few	14	TRBV12-3/TRBV12-4	CASSFTGGGEKLFF	TGTGCCAGCAGTTTCACAGGGGGCGGTGAAAAACTGTTTTTT
TRBD2	TRBJ2-2	-	16	TRBV10-1	CASTHSGRGNTGELFF	TGCGCCAGCACGCATAGCGGGAGAGGTAACACCGGGGAGCTGTTTTTT
TRBD2	TRBJ2-3	many	16	TRBV28	CASSLSLAGVADTQYF	TGTGCCAGCAGTTTATCTCTAGCGGGGGTTGCAGATACGCAGTATTTT
TRBD2	TRBJ2-5	few	15	TRBV3-1	CASSHQLAGEETQYF	TGTGCCAGCAGCCATCAACTAGCGGGGGAGGAGACCCAGTACTTC
-	TRBJ2-2	few	15	TRBV27	CASSMSVAGTGELFF	TGTGCCAGCAGTATGTCGGTGGCGGGCACCGGGGAGCTGTTTTTT
-	TRBJ2-7	few	16	TRBV7-9	CASSSAGTVPSYEQYF	TGTGCCAGCAGTTCGGCCGGGACCGTCCCCTCCTACGAGCAGTACTTC
TRBD1	TRBJ1-1	few	13	TRBV6-5	CASSYSGGLEAFF	TGTGCCAGCAGTTATTCAGGGGGCTTGGAAGCTTTCTTT
TRBD1	TRBJ1-1	few	13	TRBV10-1	CASSDRGPTEAFF	TGCGCCAGCAGTGACAGGGGGCCCACTGAAGCTTTCTTT
-	TRBJ2-7	-	16	TRBV9	CASSVDGGGWGHEQYF	TGTGCCAGCAGCGTAGATGGAGGGGGCTGGGGACACGAGCAGTACTTC
TRBD2	TRBJ2-7	many	15	TRBV27	CASSQGTSGTREQYF	TGTGCCAGCAGCCAAGGTACTAGCGGGACTAGGGAGCAGTACTTC
TRBD2	TRBJ2-3	few	16	TRBV9	CASSVGSSGKPDTQYF	TGTGCCAGCAGCGTAGGTTCTAGCGGGAAGCCAGATACGCAGTATTTT